This TCR beta chain was sequenced for a study of a mutant IDH1 vaccine in newly diagnosed glioma. Across the whole study: Eight vaccinations were given in weeks 1, 3, 5, 7, 11, 15, 19 and 23. Investigators started vaccination 4-6 weeks after radiotherapy alone, or with temozolomide cycles. Antecedent treatment encompassed radiotherapy, temozolomide, or their combination; the majority received both.

Comments on this clone: Its antigen is still unknown.

Time point described: week 5, during vaccination. Each vaccine dose was 300 ug of mutant IDH1 20-mer peptide, with topical imiquimod. Those who donated had recent WHO grade 3 or 4 IDH1-mutant, ATRX-lost astrocytomas. Some clones are missing from TCRdb's copy, which holds only in-frame ones; the method was immunoSEQ multiplex PCR. The sample has around 56,000 clones, approximately 80% seen once. The sequences come from PBMCs, collected from a glioma patient whose treatment included an IDH1 peptide vaccine. The receptor was isolated from a woman between 18 and 29 years old with glioma. Some clones in this sample may be carry-over from other donors' samples.

This chain's CDR3 is CASSQVPPPLAGIQYF. The CDR3 DNA sequence: TGTGCCAGCAGCCAAGTCCCCCCGCCACTAGCGGGGATTCAGTACTTC. The chain employs TRBV4-2 and TRBJ2-4; 10 positions agree with TRBD2. The germline gives CDR1 LGHNA, CDR2 YNFKEQ. V lost 1 base, J lost 10 bases, and 10 bases stayed unmatched. This CDR3 region has 16 residues.